This T cell receptor (beta chain) was recovered during a study of blood T cell repertoires in COVID-19. Study background: Acute and convalescent COVID-19 specimens originated in the United States, Italy and Spain. PBMCs, B-cell-depleted T cells, or T cells were the source of the cDNA or gDNA that made up the material.

In the authors' methods: Amplification of reference gene primers was used by the study to estimate nucleated cell counts. The data were produced by immunoSEQ multiplex PCR, yet TCRdb's version contains in-frame clones alone and is incomplete. V and J calls and clone size are those listed in that table; D and trimming were worked out from the DNA. This sample carries 200,000 to 250,000 clones, 70% to 90% of them seen once, and the ten largest clones take 3%. Germline lookup yields CDR1 SGHRS and CDR2 YFSETQ. J was trimmed by 3 bases and V by 2 bases; bases with no gene match: 6. This CDR3 is built from 17 residues.

Source material: peripheral blood. This TCR was recovered from a young man with active or convalescent COVID-19. The rearrangement joins TRBV5-1 to TRBJ2-3; 13 nucleotides match TRBD2. The CDR3 nucleotides read TGCGCCAGCAGCTTCGGACTAGCGGGGGCCGCGACAGATACGCAGTATTTT. This encodes CASSFGLAGAATDTQYF.